This TCR beta chain was captured in a study of T cells after somatic rescue of genetic block. TCRdb's copy holds only in-frame clones and misses some; the assay was immunoSEQ multiplex PCR. The sample lists 85,000 to 90,000 clones, about 87% seen once, with around 1.6% in the top ten. Germline loops: CDR1 MDHEN, CDR2 SYDVKM. The ends were cut back, 8 bases at V and 4 bases at J, with 17 bases in the middle. This CDR3 has 14 residues. The receptor was derived from a woman under 30. The chain combines TRBV28 with TRBJ1-1; the D gene is possibly TRBD1 (5 bases). The sequenced sample consisted of peripheral blood mononuclear cells (PBMCs). The CDR3 DNA reads TGTGCCAGCGCCCCCAGGGAGACGAGCACTGAAGCTTTCTTT. Protein: CASAPRETSTEAFF.